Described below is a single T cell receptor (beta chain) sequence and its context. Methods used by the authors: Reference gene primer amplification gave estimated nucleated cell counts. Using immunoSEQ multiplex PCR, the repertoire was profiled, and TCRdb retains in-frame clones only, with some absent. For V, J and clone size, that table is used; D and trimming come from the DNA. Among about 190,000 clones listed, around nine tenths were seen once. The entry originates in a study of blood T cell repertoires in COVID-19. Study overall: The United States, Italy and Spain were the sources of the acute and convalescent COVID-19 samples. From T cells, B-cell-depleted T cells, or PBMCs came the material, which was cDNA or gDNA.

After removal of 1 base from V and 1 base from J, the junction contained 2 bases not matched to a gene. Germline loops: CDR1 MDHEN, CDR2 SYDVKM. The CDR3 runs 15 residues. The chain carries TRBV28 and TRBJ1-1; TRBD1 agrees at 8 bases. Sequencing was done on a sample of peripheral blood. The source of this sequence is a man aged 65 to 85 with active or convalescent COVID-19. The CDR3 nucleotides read TGTGCCAGCAGTTTATTGGACAGGGAGAACACTGAAGCTTTCTTT. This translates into CASSLLDRENTEAFF.